These 22 T cell receptor beta chains share one sample of origin, sequenced in a study of beta chain features in type 1 diabetes. Isolated RNA was reverse transcribed in full, so expressed TCRB transcripts were sequenced. Some clones are missing from TCRdb's copy, which holds only in-frame ones; the method was immunoSEQ multiplex PCR. The data hold around 300,000 clones, with about 7.8% observed a single time. The sequencing sample was made of central memory CD4+ T cells from blood. The receptors stem from a woman between 18 and 29 years old in good health.

This clone was found a few times. The chain uses TRBV9 and TRBJ1-2; D is perhaps TRBD1 (5 bases). Germline-derived CDR1 and CDR2 are SGDLS and YYNGEE. The CDR3 totals 13 residues. V was clipped by 0 bases and J by 8 bases, with 11 bases between them. This CDR3 reads CASSVGQRTGYTF. Written as DNA, the CDR3 is TGTGCCAGCAGCGTAGGTCAGCGGACAGGCTACACCTTC.

This clone was seen a few times. The V and J genes are TRBV10-3 and TRBJ1-5, with TRBD1 matching over 7 bases. CDR1 is ENHRY and CDR2 is SYGVKD in the germline V gene. The CDR3 runs 14 residues. J was trimmed by 4 bases and V by 6 bases; bases with no gene match: 6. This chain's CDR3 is CAISTGGQNQPQHF. As DNA, the CDR3 is TGTGCCATCAGCACCGGGGGACAGAATCAGCCCCAGCATTTT.

This chain connects TRBV27 to TRBJ1-5; D is undetermined. The CDR3 runs 14 residues. Trimming stripped 5 bases from V and 0 bases from J, with 8 bases between. Looked up from germline, CDR1 is MNHEY and CDR2 is SMNVEV (reference sequence). The DNA of the CDR3 is TGTGCCAGCAGTGATTACTATAGCAATCAGCCCCAGCATTTT. As protein: CASSDYYSNQPQHF.

This clone was observed many times. J is TRBJ1-1 and V is TRBV2; D gene unclear. V lost 5 bases to trimming and J lost 4 bases, with 8 bases between them. The CDR3 runs 12 residues. The germline gives CDR1 SNHLY, CDR2 FYNNEI. In nucleotides, the CDR3 is TGTGCCAGCAGTCAGGATAGCACTGAAGCTTTCTTT. This sequence encodes CASSQDSTEAFF.

V gene TRBV11-2 combines with J gene TRBJ2-2; 8 bases agree with TRBD1. Germline assignment: CDR1 SGHAT and CDR2 FQNNGV. This CDR3 comprises 17 residues. V shed 0 bases and J 5 bases; nucleotides not matched to a gene: 8. This chain's CDR3 is CASSLDPRTGRTGELFF. The DNA of the CDR3 is TGTGCCAGCAGCTTAGATCCAAGGACAGGGAGGACCGGGGAGCTGTTTTTT.

The chain employs TRBV7-9 and TRBJ2-5; TRBD1 aligns across 9 bases. Trimming cost V 3 bases and J 5 bases; bases outside gene matches: 7. Per germline, CDR1 SEHNR and CDR2 FQNEAQ (reference sequence). The CDR3 is 15 amino acids. This CDR3 is CASSFPDRGWETQYF. In DNA, the CDR3 is TGTGCCAGCAGCTTCCCGGACAGGGGATGGGAGACCCAGTACTTC. The variable domain in full, completed from reference TRBV7-9 and TRBJ2-5, reads DTGVSQNPRHKITKRGQNVTFRCDPISEHNRLYWYRQTLGQGPEFLTYFQNEAQLEKSRLLSDRFSAERPKGSFSTLEIQRTEQGDSAMYLCASSFPDRGWETQYFGPGTRLLVL.

The chain employs TRBV27 and TRBJ2-2, with D perhaps TRBD1 (5 bases). The CDR3 runs to 14 residues. V was trimmed by 6 bases and J by 2 bases, leaving 10 bases between them. Germline CDR1 MNHEY, CDR2 SMNVEV (reference sequence). The CDR3: CASSLDTNTGELFF. In DNA, the CDR3 is TGTGCCAGCAGCTTGGACACTAACACCGGGGAGCTGTTTTTT.

This clone showed up just a few times. The V call is TRBV21-1, the J call TRBJ2-2; TRBD1 is the table's D call and was not checked against the DNA. TRBV21-1 is marked as a pseudogene. This CDR3 has 14 amino acids. The CDR3: CASSKRGRTGELFF. The CDR3 coding sequence is TGTGCCAGCAGCAAAAGGGGGCGCACCGGGGAGCTGTTTTTT.

The V gene is TRBV4-3, the J gene TRBJ1-5; D gene uncertain. This CDR3 comprises 13 residues. V gave up 1 base and J gave up 4 bases, with 5 bases separating them. Per the germline V gene, CDR1 is LGHNA and CDR2 is YSLEER. The CDR3 coding sequence is TGCGCCAGCAGCCAAGGGGTAAATCAGCCCCAGCATTTT. It specifies CASSQGVNQPQHF.

V and J are TRBV27 and TRBJ1-5; the D is unclear. Trimming removed 6 bases from V and 1 base from J, with 4 bases in between. Germline-derived CDR1 and CDR2 are MNHEY and SMNVEV (reference sequence). The CDR3 consists of 12 residues. The CDR3 nucleotides are TGTGCCAGCAGACAGAGCAATCAGCCCCAGCATTTT. This gives the protein CASRQSNQPQHF.

This clone was picked up many times. V is TRBV14 and J is TRBJ1-5, with D tentatively TRBD1 (5 bases). Germline loops: CDR1 SGHDN, CDR2 FVKESK. The ends were cut back, 5 bases at V and 4 bases at J, with 9 bases in the middle. CDR3 length: 13 amino acids. The CDR3 region has the DNA TGTGCCAGCAGCGGGGACCGAAATCAGCCCCAGCATTTT. Protein product: CASSGDRNQPQHF.

This clone turned up a few times. The CDR3 is CASSRSRDRVVYEQYV. The CDR3 region has the DNA TGCGCCAGCAGCCGGTCCCGGGACAGGGTGGTCTACGAGCAGTACGTC. The J gene is TRBJ2-7, the V gene TRBV5-1; TRBD1 matches 9 bases. Trimming took 4 bases from V and 3 from J; bases not matched to a gene: 11. CDR1 is SGHRS and CDR2 is YFSETQ in the germline V gene. This CDR3 spans 16 amino acids.

In this sample, this clone turned up a few times. Other DNA sequences within the sample encode an identical CDR3. The rearrangement links TRBV18 to TRBJ2-3; no firm D call. The length of the CDR3 is 12 residues. The ends were cut back, 3 bases at V and 4 bases at J, with 5 bases in the middle. Looked up from germline, CDR1 is KGHSH and CDR2 is LQKENI. The CDR3 spells CASSPESDTQYF. The CDR3, as DNA: TGTGCCAGCTCACCGGAATCAGATACGCAGTATTTT.

The V gene is TRBV2, the J gene TRBJ2-3; unclear D gene. Germline assignment: CDR1 SNHLY and CDR2 FYNNEI. Trimming removed 7 bases from V and 5 bases from J, with 13 bases in between. The CDR3 extends over 13 amino acids. In DNA, the CDR3 is TGTGCCAGCACAACCCTCTGGAGAGATACGCAGTATTTT. Translating gives CASTTLWRDTQYF.

The genes are TRBV9 and TRBJ1-2; D is unclear. The germline V gene encodes CDR1 SGDLS and CDR2 YYNGEE. The ends were cut back, 0 bases at V and 4 bases at J, with 22 bases in the middle. The CDR3 has 18 residues. The chain's CDR3 is CASSVERFHRPSSYGYTF. The CDR3 bases are TGTGCCAGCAGCGTAGAGAGGTTCCACCGACCTTCTTCCTATGGCTACACCTTC. The complete variable domain, with remaining parts taken from reference TRBV9 and TRBJ1-2, reads DSGVTQTPKHLITATGQRVTLRCSPRSGDLSVYWYQQSLDQGLQFLIQYYNGEERAKGNILERFSAQQFPDLHSELNLSSLELGDSALYFCASSVERFHRPSSYGYTFGSGTRLTVV.

The chain links TRBV11-3 to TRBJ2-1; TRBD2 aligns across 13 bases. Germline V CDR1 and CDR2: SGHNT, YENEEA. The V gene end was trimmed by 0 bases and the J gene end by 7 bases; junction bases not matched to a gene: 3. The CDR3 has 16 amino acids. CDR3 in amino acids: CASSLDGLAGANEQFF. The DNA for the CDR3 is TGTGCCAGCAGCTTAGATGGACTAGCGGGAGCGAATGAGCAGTTCTTC.

The chain joins TRBV7-2 to TRBJ2-7, with D possibly matching TRBD1 (5 bases). CDR1 is SGHTA and CDR2 is FQGNSA in the germline V gene. With 0 bases removed from V and 5 bases from J, the gap between germline ends came to 8 bases. CDR3 length: 13 residues. In DNA, the CDR3 is TGTGCCAGCAGCTTAGCCAAGGGGCACGAGCAGTACGTC. Its translation is CASSLAKGHEQYV.

V and J are TRBV2 and TRBJ2-5; D not certain. The length of the CDR3 is 12 residues. V was pared by 5 bases and J by 2 bases, with 6 bases between. Germline assignment: CDR1 SNHLY and CDR2 FYNNEI. CDR3 protein: CASSSAQETQYF. The CDR3 coding sequence is TGTGCCAGCAGTTCTGCACAAGAGACCCAGTACTTC.

The chain joins TRBV18 to TRBJ2-1; 7 bases map to TRBD2. This CDR3 is built from 15 residues. Germline lookup yields CDR1 KGHSH and CDR2 LQKENI. Unmatched junction bases numbered 9, after V lost 5 bases and J lost 5 bases. In DNA, the CDR3 is TGTGCCAGCTCAAAGACAGCGGGGTTCGACAATGAGCAGTTCTTC. It encodes CASSKTAGFDNEQFF.

CDR3 sequence: CASSAGLNVDTQYF. The CDR3 DNA sequence: TGTGCCAGCAGTGCGGGGTTGAATGTAGATACGCAGTATTTT. The V call is TRBV2, the J call TRBJ2-3; D might be TRBD2 (5 bases). CDR1 and CDR2 from the germline V gene are SNHLY and FYNNEI. The CDR3 runs to 14 residues. Trimming left V 4 bases short and J 5 bases short, with 13 bases between.

The chain employs TRBV15 and TRBJ2-3; TRBD2 aligns across 11 bases. Trimming at V came to 3 bases and at J to 5 bases, leaving 7 bases not matched to a gene. Germline V gene sequence: CDR1 LNHNV, CDR2 YYDKDF (reference sequence). This CDR3 spans 16 amino acids. The CDR3 nucleotides read TGTGCCACCAGCAGGGGGACTAGCGGAGGGATAGATACGCAGTATTTT. Its protein is CATSRGTSGGIDTQYF.

CDR3 residues: CASSFSRVGQEAFF. CDR3 DNA: TGTGCCAGCAGCTTCTCTAGGGTGGGGCAGGAAGCTTTCTTT. The chain combines TRBV7-2 with TRBJ1-1; tentative D call: TRBD1 (5 bases). The germline V gene encodes CDR1 SGHTA and CDR2 FQGNSA. The germline V and J ends were trimmed by 3 bases and 8 bases, with 16 bases remaining between them. This CDR3 is built from 14 residues.